The T cell receptor (beta chain) described here comes from a study of T-cell reconstitution after alpha-beta-depleted transplantation in children. Study findings and constraints: Several hundred rapidly expanded clones from non-depleted graft cells reportedly supplied alpha-beta T cells about two months post-transplant. Recipient T cells and thymic progenitors that survived gave rise to the high TCRbeta diversity observed at day 60 in some patients. Newly made T cells mostly supplied T-cell counts and diversity one year after transplant.

During its preparation, the TCRbeta library received unique molecular identifiers. Each CDR3 protein gets one entry after TCRdb re-called the PCR reads with MiXCR. The sample carries nearly 350,000 distinct CDR3 sequences, about a sixth recorded once. This clonotype occurred a few times. Its specificity is not known. The ends lost 2 bases at V and 5 bases at J; junction bases unmatched: 9. The CDR3 covers 15 residues. Germline V lookup: CDR1 MGHRA, CDR2 YSYEKL. The J gene is TRBJ2-7, the V gene TRBV4-1, with TRBD1 matching 7 bases. This TCR came from a male patient aged 2 to 9 who had a stem cell transplant for acute lymphoblastic leukemia, so the T cells may come from the graft donor. The input for sequencing was PBMCs, mostly from graft donor cells, taken 360 days after TCRalphabeta/CD19-depleted stem cell transplant. CDR3 sequence (DNA): TGCGCCAGCAGCCAACCGAGGGGGCGTCAAAACGAGCAGTACTTC. Its protein product is CASSQPRGRQNEQYF.